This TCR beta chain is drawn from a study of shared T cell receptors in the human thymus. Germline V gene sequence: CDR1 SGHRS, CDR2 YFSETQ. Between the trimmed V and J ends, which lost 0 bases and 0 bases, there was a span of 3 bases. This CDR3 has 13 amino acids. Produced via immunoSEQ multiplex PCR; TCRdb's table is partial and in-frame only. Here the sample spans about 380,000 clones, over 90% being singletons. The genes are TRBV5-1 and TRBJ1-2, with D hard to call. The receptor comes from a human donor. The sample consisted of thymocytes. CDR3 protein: CASSLATNYGYTF. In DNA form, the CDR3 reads TGCGCCAGCAGCTTGGCCACTAACTATGGCTACACCTTC. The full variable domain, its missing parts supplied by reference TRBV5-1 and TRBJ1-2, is KAGVTQTPRYLIKTRGQQVTLSCSPISGHRSVSWYQQTPGQGLQFLFEYFSETQRNKGNFPGRFSGRQFSNSRSEMNVSTLELGDSALYLCASSLATNYGYTFGSGTRLTVV.